The 21 T cell receptor beta chains in this list originate from one sample, sequenced in a study of shared clonotypes between healthy human individuals. The method was immunoSEQ multiplex PCR; TCRdb's version includes in-frame clones alone and lacks a portion of them. The repertoire has approximately 2.5 million clones, 93% of them found once; the top ten carry approximately 0.37%. The sample consisted of naive CD4+ T cells from PBMCs. This sample's subset: CD45RA+ positively selected. The receptors originated from a man aged 18 to 29 in good health. Some clones in this sample may be carry-over from other donors' samples.

J is TRBJ1-4 and V is TRBV5-1; D may be TRBD1 (6 bases). The germline V gene encodes CDR1 SGHRS and CDR2 YFSETQ. Deletions cut 1 base from V and 7 bases from J, with 11 bases between. This CDR3 region has 14 residues. The CDR3 region is CASSLSGVGEKLFF. Written as DNA, the CDR3 is TGCGCCAGCAGCTTGTCAGGGGTGGGTGAAAAACTGTTTTTT.

The chain is built from TRBV25-1 and TRBJ2-5, with 7 positions matching TRBD2. V lost 1 base to trimming and J lost 2 bases; unmatched junction nucleotides: 1. Germline loops: CDR1 MGHDK, CDR2 SYGVNS. This CDR3 is 14 amino acids long. The chain's CDR3 is CASSELGGQETQYF. CDR3 coding DNA: TGTGCCAGCAGTGAATTGGGGGGGCAAGAGACCCAGTACTTC. Supplemented by reference TRBV25-1 and TRBJ2-5, the full variable domain reads EADIYQTPRYLVIGTGKKITLECSQTMGHDKMYWYQQDPGMELHLIHYSYGVNSTEKGDLSSESTVSRIRTEHFPLTLESARPSHTSQYLCASSELGGQETQYFGPGTRLLVL.

The chain uses TRBV5-1 and TRBJ2-1; tentatively, D is TRBD1 or TRBD2 (6 bases each). The CDR3 length is 15 residues. Germline lookup yields CDR1 SGHRS and CDR2 YFSETQ. V was cut by 4 bases and J by 7 bases, with 18 bases left in between. CDR3 DNA: TGCGCCAGCAGCAGAATACCCGGAGGGGGTAATGAGCAGTTCTTC. It encodes CASSRIPGGGNEQFF.

J is TRBJ1-1 and V is TRBV6-5, with a weak D call TRBD1 (6 bases). The ends were cut back, 7 bases at V and 6 bases at J, with 21 bases in the middle. The CDR3 contains 15 residues. CDR1 and CDR2 (germline): MNHEY, SVGAGI. As DNA, the CDR3 is TGTGCCAGCAAAAATGGGGAACAGGGTTGGCCTGAAGCTTTCTTT. It yields the protein CASKNGEQGWPEAFF.

The chain uses TRBV11-2 and TRBJ1-5; TRBD1 might be the D (5 bases). V gave up 3 bases and J gave up 4 bases, with 13 bases separating them. Germline values: CDR1 SGHAT, CDR2 FQNNGV. The CDR3 sequence is 15 residues long. The CDR3 DNA reads TGTGCCAGCAGCTTCACAGCCGGGGGTAATCAGCCCCAGCATTTT. Translation gives CASSFTAGGNQPQHF.

The chain joins TRBV28 to TRBJ2-7; D ambiguous. CDR1 and CDR2 from the germline V gene are MDHEN and SYDVKM. V lost 7 bases to trimming and J lost 3 bases, with 13 bases between them. CDR3 length: 13 amino acids. CDR3 amino acids: CASISPGFYEQYF. The CDR3 DNA is TGTGCCAGCATTAGCCCAGGCTTCTACGAGCAGTACTTC.

The genes are TRBV19 and TRBJ2-2; D not certain. The V gene's germline CDR1 is LNHDA and CDR2 SQIVND (reference sequence). V lost 3 bases, J lost 3 bases, and 11 bases lay in between. This CDR3 spans 15 amino acids. The CDR3: CASSIGRQHTGELFF. The CDR3 DNA reads as TGTGCCAGTAGTATTGGAAGACAACACACCGGGGAGCTGTTTTTT.

About this clone itself: This CDR3 is also generated by other DNA sequences in the sample. This sequence joins TRBV6-5 and TRBJ2-5; D tentatively reads TRBD1 or TRBD2 (6 bases each). The V gene lost 0 bases and the J gene lost 4 bases, with 9 bases spanning the gap. The germline V gene has CDR1 MNHEY and CDR2 SVGAGI. This CDR3 has 14 residues. CDR3 region: CASSYSGGRETQYF. As DNA, the CDR3 is TGTGCCAGCAGTTACTCGGGGGGCCGAGAGACCCAGTACTTC.

The chain uses TRBV5-6 and TRBJ2-7, with 8 bases aligning to TRBD1. The CDR3 covers 15 residues. Germline CDR1 SGHDT, CDR2 YYEEEE. V was clipped by 0 bases and J by 6 bases; unmatched bases: 8. The CDR3 DNA is TGTGCCAGCAGCTTGGCCAGGGCAGGGGGCTTCGAGCAGTACTTC. Protein product: CASSLARAGGFEQYF. The whole variable domain, remainder taken from reference TRBV5-6 and TRBJ2-7, is DAGVTQSPTHLIKTRGQQVTLRCSPKSGHDTVSWYQQALGQGPQFIFQYYEEEERQRGNFPDRFSGHQFPNYSSELNVNALLLGDSALYLCASSLARAGGFEQYFGPGTRLTVT.

This clone was recorded once. V usage is TRBV25-1 and J usage is TRBJ2-1; no clear D. Trimming left V 4 bases short and J 6 bases short, with 13 bases between. The germline gives CDR1 MGHDK, CDR2 SYGVNS. CDR3 length equals 14 residues. CDR3 DNA sequence: TGTGCCAGCAGTGCACGACCGGGTAGCAATGAGCAGTTCTTC. Translated, it gives CASSARPGSNEQFF.

For this clone: Other DNA sequences of this sample code for an identical CDR3. The gene calls are TRBV18 and TRBJ2-5; no clear D. The germline gives CDR1 KGHSH, CDR2 LQKENI. V was pared by 0 bases and J by 1 base, with 6 bases between. CDR3 size: 14 residues. The CDR3: CASSPPGSQETQYF. CDR3 DNA: TGTGCCAGCTCACCACCTGGCAGCCAAGAGACCCAGTACTTC.

The rearrangement uses TRBV7-2 and TRBJ2-2; D remains ambiguous. CDR3 length equals 12 residues. Trimming left V 2 bases short and J 8 bases short, with 6 bases between. The germline V gene encodes CDR1 SGHTA and CDR2 FQGNSA. The CDR3 loop is CASSLWVGELFF. The CDR3 coding sequence is TGTGCCAGCAGCTTATGGGTGGGGGAGCTGTTTTTT.

A single count supports this clone. The chain uses TRBV28 and TRBJ2-7, with 9 bases aligning to TRBD1. Losses at the gene ends were 6 bases for V and 4 bases for J; bases not matched to a gene: 7. The CDR3 consists of 14 residues. The germline V gene encodes CDR1 MDHEN and CDR2 SYDVKM. The CDR3 sequence is CASRGTGWTYEQYF. CDR3 bases: TGTGCCAGCAGGGGGACAGGGTGGACTTACGAGCAGTACTTC.

The chain has TRBV27 and TRBJ1-1; 8 nucleotides match TRBD1. Germline loops: CDR1 MNHEY, CDR2 SMNVEV (reference sequence). The CDR3 runs to 15 residues. With V trimmed by 5 bases and J by 3 bases, 8 bases remained unmatched. The CDR3 DNA follows: TGTGCCAGCAGTCGAGACAGGGGACGGCACACTGAAGCTTTCTTT. Translated, it gives CASSRDRGRHTEAFF.

The rearrangement links TRBV7-3 to TRBJ2-1; either TRBD1 or TRBD2 may fit D (5 bases each). The CDR3 is 15 residues long. Germline-derived CDR1 and CDR2 are SGHTA and FQGTGA. V was cut by 4 bases and J by 8 bases, with 18 bases left in between. The CDR3 DNA follows: TGTGCCAGCAGCTGGACCGGGACCCAAGGCGATGAGCAGTTCTTC. This encodes CASSWTGTQGDEQFF.

Of note for this clone: The same CDR3 is also encoded by other DNA sequences in this sample. The chain employs TRBV6-6 and TRBJ1-1; 9 positions agree with TRBD1. Trimming took 0 bases from V and 7 from J; bases not matched to a gene: 0. The CDR3 length is 13 residues. The germline CDR1 and CDR2 sequences are MNHNY and SVGAGI (reference sequence). The CDR3 reads CASSYSGQGEAFF. The CDR3 DNA sequence: TGTGCCAGCAGTTACTCGGGACAGGGTGAAGCTTTCTTT.

This clone was picked up one time. This rearrangement joins TRBV29-1 to TRBJ1-2; no firm D call. CDR1 is SQVTM and CDR2 is ANQGSEA in the germline V gene. The CDR3 loop spans 14 amino acids. Trimming took off 4 bases at V and 5 bases at J, with 17 bases between the two ends. The CDR3 coding sequence is TGCAGCGTTGCGTTAGGGCTTCCAAGGTATGGCTACACCTTC. Translated: CSVALGLPRYGYTF.

A word on this clone: This sequence may be a read error, since a much larger clone differs from it by one base. This specimen includes other DNA sequences encoding the same CDR3. The V gene is TRBV6-5, the J gene TRBJ1-1; D remains unclear. CDR1 and CDR2 (germline): MNHEY, SVGAGI. Trimming removed 7 bases from V and 0 bases from J, with 3 bases in between. The CDR3 covers 11 residues. This CDR3 is CASNLNTEAFF. The CDR3 DNA reads TGTGCCAGCAACTTGAACACTGAAGCTTTCTTT.

CDR3 coding DNA: TGTGCCAGCAGCCCCCAGGGGAGTAGTGACAATGAGCAGTTCTTC. This gives the protein CASSPQGSSDNEQFF. The chain has TRBV9 and TRBJ2-1; D is perhaps TRBD1 (6 bases). CDR1 and CDR2 (germline): SGDLS, YYNGEE. V gave up 4 bases and J gave up 5 bases, with 16 bases separating them. The CDR3 is 15 residues long.

About this clone: The sample has other DNA sequences that encode this CDR3 too. J is TRBJ2-5 and V is TRBV5-5; D gene uncertain. Germline CDR1 is SGHKS and CDR2 is YYEKEE (reference sequence). The CDR3 runs 12 residues. Trimming took 4 bases from V and 5 from J, leaving 9 bases between them. The CDR3 sequence is CASSRMGETQYF. In DNA, the CDR3 is TGTGCCAGCAGCCGCATGGGGGAGACCCAGTACTTC.

J is TRBJ1-2 and V is TRBV10-3; tentatively, D is TRBD1 (5 bases). Trimming left V 9 bases short and J 1 base short, with 12 bases between. CDR1 is ENHRY, CDR2 SYGVKD, per germline. The CDR3 covers 13 residues. The CDR3 DNA follows: TGTGCCATATTCGGGGCCGGTAACTATGGCTACACCTTC. Translation: CAIFGAGNYGYTF.